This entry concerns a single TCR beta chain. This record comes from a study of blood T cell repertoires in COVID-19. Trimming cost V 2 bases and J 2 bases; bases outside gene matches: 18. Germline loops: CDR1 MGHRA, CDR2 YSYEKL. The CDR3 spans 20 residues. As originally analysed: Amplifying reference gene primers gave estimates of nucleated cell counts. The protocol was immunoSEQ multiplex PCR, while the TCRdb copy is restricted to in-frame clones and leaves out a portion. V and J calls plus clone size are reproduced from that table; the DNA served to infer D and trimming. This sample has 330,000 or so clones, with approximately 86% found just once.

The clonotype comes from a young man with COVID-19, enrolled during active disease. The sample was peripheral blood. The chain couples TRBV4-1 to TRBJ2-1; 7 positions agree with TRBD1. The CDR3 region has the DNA TGCGCCAGCAGCCAACCCTCAGGGGCCAGGGGGTCCTCTACCTACAATGAGCAGTTCTTC. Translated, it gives CASSQPSGARGSSTYNEQFF.